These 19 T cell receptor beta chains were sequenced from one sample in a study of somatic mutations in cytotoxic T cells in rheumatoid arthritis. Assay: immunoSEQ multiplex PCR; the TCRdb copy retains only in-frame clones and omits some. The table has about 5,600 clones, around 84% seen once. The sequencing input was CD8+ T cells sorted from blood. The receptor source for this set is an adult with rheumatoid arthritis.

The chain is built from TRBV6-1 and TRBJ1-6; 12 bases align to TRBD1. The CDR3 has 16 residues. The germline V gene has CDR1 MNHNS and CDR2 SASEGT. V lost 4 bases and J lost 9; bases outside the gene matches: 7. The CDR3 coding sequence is TGTGCCAGCAGTGCCCGGGACAGGGGGCTGGCTTCACCCCTCCACTTT. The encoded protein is CASSARDRGLASPLHF.

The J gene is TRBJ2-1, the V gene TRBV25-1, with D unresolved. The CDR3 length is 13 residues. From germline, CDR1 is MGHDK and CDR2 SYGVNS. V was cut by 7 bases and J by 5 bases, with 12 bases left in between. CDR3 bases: TGTGCCAGCAAGGTTGCTGCACACAATGAGCAGTTCTTC. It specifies CASKVAAHNEQFF.

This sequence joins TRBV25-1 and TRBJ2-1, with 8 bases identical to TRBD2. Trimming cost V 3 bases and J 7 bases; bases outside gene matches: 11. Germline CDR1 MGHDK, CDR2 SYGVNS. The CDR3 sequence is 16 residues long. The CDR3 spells CASSEEGTRDLNEQFF. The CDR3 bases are TGTGCCAGCAGTGAGGAGGGGACTAGGGATTTGAATGAGCAGTTCTTC. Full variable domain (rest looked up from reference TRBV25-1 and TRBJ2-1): EADIYQTPRYLVIGTGKKITLECSQTMGHDKMYWYQQDPGMELHLIHYSYGVNSTEKGDLSSESTVSRIRTEHFPLTLESARPSHTSQYLCASSEEGTRDLNEQFFGPGTRLTVL.

CDR3 region: CASSPGQQETQYF. The CDR3, as DNA: TGTGCCAGCAGCCCGGGACAGCAAGAGACCCAGTACTTC. V is TRBV27 and J is TRBJ2-5, with 7 bases aligning to TRBD1. J gave up 2 bases and V 6 bases, and 3 bases lay outside the gene matches. Germline lookup yields CDR1 MNHEY and CDR2 SMNVEV (reference sequence). There are 13 residues in the CDR3.

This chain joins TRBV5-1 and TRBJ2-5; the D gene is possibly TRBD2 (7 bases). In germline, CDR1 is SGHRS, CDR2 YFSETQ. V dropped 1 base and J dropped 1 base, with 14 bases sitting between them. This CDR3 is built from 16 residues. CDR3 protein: CASSLWRGGTQETQYF. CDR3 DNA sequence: TGCGCCAGCAGCTTGTGGAGGGGGGGGACCCAAGAGACCCAGTACTTC.

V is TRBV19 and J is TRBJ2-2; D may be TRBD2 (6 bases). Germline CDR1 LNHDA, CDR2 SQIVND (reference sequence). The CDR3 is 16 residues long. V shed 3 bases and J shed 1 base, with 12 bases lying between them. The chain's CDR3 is CASSILERVNTGELFF. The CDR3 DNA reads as TGTGCCAGTAGTATTTTGGAGCGGGTGAACACCGGGGAGCTGTTTTTT.

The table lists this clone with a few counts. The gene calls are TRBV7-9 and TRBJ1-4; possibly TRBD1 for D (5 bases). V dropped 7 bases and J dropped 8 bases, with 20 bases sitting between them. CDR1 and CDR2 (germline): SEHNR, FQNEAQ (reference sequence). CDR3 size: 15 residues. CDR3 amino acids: CASNVVGTEGEKLFF. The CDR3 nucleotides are TGTGCCAGCAACGTAGTGGGGACCGAGGGAGAAAAACTGTTTTTT.

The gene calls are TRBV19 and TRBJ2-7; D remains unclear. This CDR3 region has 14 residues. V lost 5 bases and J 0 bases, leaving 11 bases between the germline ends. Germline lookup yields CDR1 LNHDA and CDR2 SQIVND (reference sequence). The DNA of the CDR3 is TGTGCCAGTAGTCCCGCCCGCGGCTCCTACGAGCAGTACTTC. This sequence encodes CASSPARGSYEQYF.

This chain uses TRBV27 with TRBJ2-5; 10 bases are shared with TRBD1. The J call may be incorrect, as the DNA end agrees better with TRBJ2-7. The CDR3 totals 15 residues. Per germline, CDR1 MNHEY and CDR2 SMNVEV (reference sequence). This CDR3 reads CASSPGQGVRYEQYF. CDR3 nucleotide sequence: TGTGCCAGCAGTCCCGGACAGGGGGTACGCTACGAGCAGTACTTC.

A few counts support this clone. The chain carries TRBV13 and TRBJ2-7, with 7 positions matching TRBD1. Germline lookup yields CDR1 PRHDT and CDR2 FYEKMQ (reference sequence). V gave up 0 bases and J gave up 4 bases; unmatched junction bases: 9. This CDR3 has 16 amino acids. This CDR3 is CASSLGLARGLYEQYF. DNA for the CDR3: TGTGCCAGCAGCTTAGGACTGGCGAGGGGGCTATACGAGCAGTACTTC.

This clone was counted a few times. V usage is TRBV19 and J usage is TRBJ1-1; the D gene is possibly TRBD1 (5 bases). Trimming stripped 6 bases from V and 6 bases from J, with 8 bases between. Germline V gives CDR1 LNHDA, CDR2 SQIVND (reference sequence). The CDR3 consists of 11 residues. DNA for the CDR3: TGTGCCAGTAGGGGGCTCGCTGAAGCTTTCTTT. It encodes CASRGLAEAFF. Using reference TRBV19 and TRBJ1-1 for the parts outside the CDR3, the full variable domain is DGGITQSPKYLFRKEGQNVTLSCEQNLNHDAMYWYRQDPGQGLRLIYYSQIVNDFQKGDIAEGYSVSREKKESFPLTVTSAQKNPTAFYLCASRGLAEAFFGQGTRLTVV.

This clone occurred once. CDR3 in DNA: TGTGCCTGGACAAGGGCAATTAATCAGCCCCAGCATTTT. Protein product: CAWTRAINQPQHF. The chain is built from TRBV30 and TRBJ1-5; no clear D. Germline lookup yields CDR1 GTSNPN and CDR2 SVGIG (reference sequence). With 4 bases removed from V and 4 bases from J, the gap between germline ends came to 11 bases. The CDR3 has 13 amino acids.

CDR3 in DNA: TGTGCCAGCAGCCCCGGGGCAGGCGAAGGCTACACCTTC. Translating it yields CASSPGAGEGYTF. The J gene is TRBJ1-2, the V gene TRBV7-9; D is possibly TRBD1 (5 bases). Germline V lookup: CDR1 SEHNR, CDR2 FQNEAQ (reference sequence). V lost 5 bases and J lost 8, with 15 bases in between. CDR3 length: 13 residues.

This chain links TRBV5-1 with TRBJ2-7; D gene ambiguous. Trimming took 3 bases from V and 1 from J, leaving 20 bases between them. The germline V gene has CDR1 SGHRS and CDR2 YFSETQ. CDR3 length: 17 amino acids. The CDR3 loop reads CASSSPTPSSNSYEQYF. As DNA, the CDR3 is TGCGCCAGCAGCTCGCCTACCCCCAGCTCTAATTCCTACGAGCAGTACTTC.

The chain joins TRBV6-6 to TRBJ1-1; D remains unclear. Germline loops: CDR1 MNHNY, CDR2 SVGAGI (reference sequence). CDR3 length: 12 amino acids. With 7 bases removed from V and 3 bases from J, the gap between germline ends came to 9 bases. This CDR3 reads CASTAGDTEAFF. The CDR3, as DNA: TGTGCCAGCACCGCTGGAGACACTGAAGCTTTCTTT.

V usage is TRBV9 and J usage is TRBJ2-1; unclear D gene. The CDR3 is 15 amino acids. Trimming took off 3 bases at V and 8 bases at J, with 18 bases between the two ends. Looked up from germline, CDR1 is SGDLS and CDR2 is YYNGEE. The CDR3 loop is CASSAERVAFDEQFF. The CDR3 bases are TGTGCCAGCAGCGCCGAAAGGGTTGCCTTCGATGAGCAGTTCTTC.

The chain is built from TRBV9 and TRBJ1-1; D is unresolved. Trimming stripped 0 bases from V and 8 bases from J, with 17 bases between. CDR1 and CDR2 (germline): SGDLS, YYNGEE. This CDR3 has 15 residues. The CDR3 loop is CASSVDGSDGSEAFF. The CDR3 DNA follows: TGTGCCAGCAGCGTAGATGGCTCTGATGGATCGGAAGCTTTCTTT.

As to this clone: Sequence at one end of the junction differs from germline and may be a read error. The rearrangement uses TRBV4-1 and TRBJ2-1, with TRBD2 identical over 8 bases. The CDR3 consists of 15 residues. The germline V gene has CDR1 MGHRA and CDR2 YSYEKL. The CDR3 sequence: CASSQGVRNGRAGVF. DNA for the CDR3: TGCGCCAGCAGCCAAGGAGTGAGGAACGGGAGGGCCGGTGTCTTC.

Here the CDR3 reads CSARRVAEAFF. The CDR3 nucleotides are TGCAGTGCTCGGAGGGTCGCTGAAGCTTTCTTT. The genes are TRBV20-1 and TRBJ1-1; no clear D gene. V shed 5 bases and J shed 6 bases, with 10 bases lying between them. The germline V gene has CDR1 DFQATT and CDR2 SNEGSKA (reference sequence). The CDR3 length is 11 residues.